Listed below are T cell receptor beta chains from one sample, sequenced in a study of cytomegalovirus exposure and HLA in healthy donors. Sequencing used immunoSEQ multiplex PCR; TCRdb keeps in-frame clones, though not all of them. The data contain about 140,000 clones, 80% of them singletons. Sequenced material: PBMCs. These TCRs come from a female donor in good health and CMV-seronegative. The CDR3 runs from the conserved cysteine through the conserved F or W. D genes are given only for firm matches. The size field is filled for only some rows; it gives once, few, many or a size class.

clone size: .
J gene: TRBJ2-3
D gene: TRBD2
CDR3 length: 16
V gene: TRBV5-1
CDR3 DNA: TGCGCCAGCAGCCGGTCCGGGACTAGCGGCACAGATACGCAGTATTTT
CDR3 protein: CASSRSGTSGTDTQYF

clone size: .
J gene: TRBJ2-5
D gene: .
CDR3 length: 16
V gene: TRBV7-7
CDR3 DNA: TGTGCTAGCAGCTTAGGAGGCTGGGACTACCAAGAGACCCAGTACTTC
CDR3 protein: CASSLGGWDYQETQYF

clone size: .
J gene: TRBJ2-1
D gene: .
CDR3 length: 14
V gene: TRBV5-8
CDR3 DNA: TGTGCCAGCAGCTTTTATGTCCAGGGCCATGAGCAGTTCTTC
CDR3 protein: CASSFYVQGHEQFF

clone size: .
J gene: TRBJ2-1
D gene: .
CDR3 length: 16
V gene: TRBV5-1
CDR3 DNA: TGCGCCAGCAGCCCCTCAGGGACGGGAGACTACAATGAGCAGTTCTTC
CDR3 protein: CASSPSGTGDYNEQFF

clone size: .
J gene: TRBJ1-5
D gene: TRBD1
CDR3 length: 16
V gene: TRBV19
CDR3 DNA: TGTGCCAGTACCCCGAGTTGGGGACAGAGGAATCAGCCCCAGCATTTT
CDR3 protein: CASTPSWGQRNQPQHF

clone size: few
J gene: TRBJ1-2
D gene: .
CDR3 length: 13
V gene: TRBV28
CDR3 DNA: TGTGCCAGCCGGGCGCCGGGGGGAGCTGGCTACACCTTC
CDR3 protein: CASRAPGGAGYTF

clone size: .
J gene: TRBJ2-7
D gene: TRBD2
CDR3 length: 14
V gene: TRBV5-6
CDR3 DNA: TGTGCCAGCTTACTAGCGGGAGGCTCCTACGAGCAGTACTTC
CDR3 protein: CASLLAGGSYEQYF

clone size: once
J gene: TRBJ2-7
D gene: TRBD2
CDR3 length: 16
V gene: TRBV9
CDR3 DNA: TGTGCCAGCAGTCCCGAGGCGGGAGGCCTCACCCACGAGCAGTACTTC
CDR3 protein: CASSPEAGGLTHEQYF

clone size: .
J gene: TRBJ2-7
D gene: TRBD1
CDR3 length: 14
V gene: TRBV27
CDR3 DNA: TGTGCCAGCGGTCGGACAGGAGCATTCTACGAGCAGTACTTC
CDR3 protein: CASGRTGAFYEQYF

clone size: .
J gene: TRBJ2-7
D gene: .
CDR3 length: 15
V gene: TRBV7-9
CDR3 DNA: TGTGCCAGCAGCCCGCGGGACCGATTAACGGACGAGCAGTACTTC
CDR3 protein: CASSPRDRLTDEQYF

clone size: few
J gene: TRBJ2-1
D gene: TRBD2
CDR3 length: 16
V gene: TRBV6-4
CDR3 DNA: TGTGCCAGCAGTGACGGGACGGGAGGAGATTACAATGAGCAGTTCTTC
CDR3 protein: CASSDGTGGDYNEQFF

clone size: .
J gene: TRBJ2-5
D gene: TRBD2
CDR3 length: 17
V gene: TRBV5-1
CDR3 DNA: TGCGCCAGCAGCCTGGGGTCTAGCGGGAGGGCCGGCGAGACCCAGTACTTC
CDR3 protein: CASSLGSSGRAGETQYF

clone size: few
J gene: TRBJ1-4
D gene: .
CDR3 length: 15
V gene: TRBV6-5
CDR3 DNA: TGTGCCAGCAGTTCTGTGACAGGCCTGAATGAAAAACTGTTTTTT
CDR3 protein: CASSSVTGLNEKLFF

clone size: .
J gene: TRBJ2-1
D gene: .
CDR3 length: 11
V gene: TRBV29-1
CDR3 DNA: TGCAGCGTTGCCGGGGTCGGTGAGCAGTTCTTC
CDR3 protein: CSVAGVGEQFF

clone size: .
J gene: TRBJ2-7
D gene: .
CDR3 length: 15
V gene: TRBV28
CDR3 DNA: TGTGCCAGCAGTTTCCCCCGAGGCAATCTTTACGAGCAGTACTTC
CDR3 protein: CASSFPRGNLYEQYF

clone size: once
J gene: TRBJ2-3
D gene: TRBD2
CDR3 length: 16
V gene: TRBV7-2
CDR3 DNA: TGTGCCAGCAGCTCGGTAGCGGGAACTAGCACAGATACGCAGTATTTT
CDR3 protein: CASSSVAGTSTDTQYF

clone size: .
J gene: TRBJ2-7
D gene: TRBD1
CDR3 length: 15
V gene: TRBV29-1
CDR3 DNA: TGCAGCGTTGAAGGGGACAGATACTCGACCTACGAGCAGTACTTC
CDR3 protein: CSVEGDRYSTYEQYF

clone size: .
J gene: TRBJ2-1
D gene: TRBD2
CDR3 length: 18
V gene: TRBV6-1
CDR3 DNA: TGTGCCAGCAGTGAAGAAGGACTAGCGGGAGTATCCTACAATGAGCAGTTCTTC
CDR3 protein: CASSEEGLAGVSYNEQFF

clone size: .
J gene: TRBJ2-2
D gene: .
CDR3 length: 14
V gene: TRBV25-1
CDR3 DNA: TGTGCCAGCAGTGCGAGCGGGTACACCGGGGAGCTGTTTTTT
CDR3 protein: CASSASGYTGELFF

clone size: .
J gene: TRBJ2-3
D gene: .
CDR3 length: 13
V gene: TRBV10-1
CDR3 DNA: TGCGCCAGCAGTGAGGGAGTTACAGATACGCAGTATTTT
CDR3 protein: CASSEGVTDTQYF